The T cell receptor (beta chain) under discussion was sequenced for a study of blood T cells in healthy people across ages. Study overall: Capture by template switching was about one barcoded beta molecule per two T cells. General study points: Naive CD4+ cell counts and diversity both ran higher in long-lived than in aged donors. Per-million-T-cell TCR beta diversity fell roughly linearly with age.

J gave up 3 bases and V 4 bases, and 13 bases lay outside the gene matches. The CDR3 consists of 18 residues. CDR1 is SGHDN and CDR2 is FVKESK in the germline V gene. For the second PCR, which ran for about 6 to 11 cycles, a sample-barcoded 5' primer and a J-beta primer mix were used. Each of the samples gave a minimum of 3 million paired-end reads that contained CDR3. TCRdb ran MiXCR on the 5' RACE reads and lists one entry per CDR3 protein. The repertoire includes hundreds of thousands of distinct CDR3 sequences, approximately 53% of them detected once, and about a quarter sits in the top ten. Concerning this clonotype itself: Its antigen is still unknown.

The receptor was derived from a man in his forties or fifties in good health. The J gene is TRBJ2-5, the V gene TRBV14, with 11 positions matching TRBD2. Sequencing was carried out using blood. Here the CDR3 reads CASSPGGLAGGLKETQYF. The DNA of the CDR3 is TGTGCCAGCAGCCCCGGGGGGCTAGCGGGAGGACTTAAAGAGACCCAGTACTTC.